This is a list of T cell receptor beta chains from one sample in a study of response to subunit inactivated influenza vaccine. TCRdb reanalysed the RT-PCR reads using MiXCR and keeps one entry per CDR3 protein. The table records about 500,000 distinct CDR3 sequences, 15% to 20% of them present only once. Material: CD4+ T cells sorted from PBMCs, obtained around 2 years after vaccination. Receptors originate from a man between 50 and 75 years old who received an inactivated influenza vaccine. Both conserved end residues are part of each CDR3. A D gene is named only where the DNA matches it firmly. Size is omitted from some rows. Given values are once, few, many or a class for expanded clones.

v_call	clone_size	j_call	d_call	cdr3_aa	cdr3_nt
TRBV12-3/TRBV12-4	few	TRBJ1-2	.	CASRGQGIQNGYTF	TGTGCCAGCAGGGGCCAGGGAATTCAAAACGGCTACACCTTC
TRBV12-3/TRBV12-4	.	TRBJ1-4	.	CASTGAFNEKLFF	TGTGCCAGCACCGGGGCTTTTAATGAAAAACTGTTTTTT
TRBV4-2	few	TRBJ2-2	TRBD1	CASSQEAETGTGELFF	TGTGCCAGCAGCCAAGAAGCCGAGACAGGGACCGGGGAGCTGTTTTTT
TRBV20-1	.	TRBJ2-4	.	CSATGTSKNIQYF	TGCAGTGCAACCGGGACTTCCAAAAACATTCAGTACTTC
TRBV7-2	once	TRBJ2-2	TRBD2	CASILRGGVTGELFF	TGTGCCAGCATCCTTCGCGGGGGTGTGACCGGGGAGCTGTTTTTT
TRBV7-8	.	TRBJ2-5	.	CASSWTVRETQYF	TGTGCCAGCAGCTGGACTGTGCGGGAGACCCAGTACTTC
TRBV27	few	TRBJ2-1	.	CASSLGKTVHEQFF	TGTGCCAGCAGTTTAGGGAAAACTGTACATGAGCAGTTCTTC
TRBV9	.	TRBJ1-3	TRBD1	CASSGAPRTGGSGNTIYF	TGTGCCAGCAGCGGGGCCCCCCGGACAGGGGGGTCTGGAAACACCATATATTTT
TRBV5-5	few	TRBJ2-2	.	CASRPGTVNTGELFF	TGTGCCAGCAGACCCGGGACGGTGAACACCGGGGAGCTGTTTTTT
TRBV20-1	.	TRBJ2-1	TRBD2	CSAAASGRFDEQFF	TGCAGTGCTGCCGCTAGCGGGAGGTTCGATGAGCAGTTCTTC
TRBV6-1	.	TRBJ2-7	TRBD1	CASRGTGGGEQYF	TGTGCCAGCAGGGGGACAGGGGGGGGCGAGCAGTACTTC
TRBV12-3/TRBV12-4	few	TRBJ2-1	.	CASSFRTGNEQFF	TGTGCCAGCAGTTTTAGGACCGGTAATGAGCAGTTCTTC
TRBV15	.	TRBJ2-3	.	CATSRPGQRSTDTQYF	TGTGCCACCAGCAGACCGGGACAAAGGAGCACAGATACGCAGTATTTT
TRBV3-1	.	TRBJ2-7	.	CASSQVRTTLSYEQYF	TGTGCCAGCAGCCAAGTAAGAACCACCCTCTCCTACGAGCAGTACTTC
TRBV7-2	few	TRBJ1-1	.	CASSRSIGVSEAFF	TGTGCCAGCAGCCGCAGCATCGGGGTCTCTGAAGCTTTCTTT
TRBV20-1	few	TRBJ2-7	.	CSARGSGRSSYEQYF	TGCAGTGCTAGGGGATCTGGACGGAGCTCCTACGAGCAGTACTTC
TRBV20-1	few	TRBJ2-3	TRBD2	CSAIPGLYFTDTQYF	TGCAGTGCGATCCCGGGACTATACTTCACAGATACGCAGTATTTT
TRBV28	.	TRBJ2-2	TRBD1	CASRAPTGQENTGELFF	TGTGCCAGCAGGGCCCCAACGGGACAGGAGAACACCGGGGAGCTGTTTTTT
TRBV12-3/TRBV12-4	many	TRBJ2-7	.	CASTQGPGDLVF	TGTGCCAGCACCCAGGGGCCCGGGGACTTGGTTTTC
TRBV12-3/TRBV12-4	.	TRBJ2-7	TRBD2	CASTFSIPGLAEYEQYF	TGTGCCAGCACCTTTAGTATCCCGGGACTAGCGGAGTACGAGCAGTACTTC
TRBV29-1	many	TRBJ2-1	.	CSGRAPGNEQFF	TGCAGCGGTCGGGCCCCGGGGAATGAGCAGTTCTTC
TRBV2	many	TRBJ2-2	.	CASSESAVNTGELFF	TGTGCCAGCAGTGAATCGGCCGTAAACACCGGGGAGCTGTTTTTT
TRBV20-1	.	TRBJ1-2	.	CSARDSAGRFGYTF	TGCAGTGCTAGAGATTCGGCAGGGCGATTTGGCTACACCTTC
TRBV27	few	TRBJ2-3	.	CASSLYSRPGDTQYF	TGTGCCAGCAGTTTATATAGCCGTCCGGGAGATACGCAGTATTTT
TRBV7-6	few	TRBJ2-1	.	CASSTLVGNEQFF	TGTGCCAGCAGCACCTTAGTAGGGAATGAGCAGTTCTTC
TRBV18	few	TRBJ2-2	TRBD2	CASSPRLAGESTGELFF	TGTGCCAGCTCACCTCGACTAGCGGGAGAGAGCACCGGGGAGCTGTTTTTT
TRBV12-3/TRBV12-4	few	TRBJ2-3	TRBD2	CASTGLAMRDTQYF	TGTGCCAGCACCGGACTAGCGATGAGAGATACGCAGTATTTT
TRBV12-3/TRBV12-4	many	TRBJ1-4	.	CASTRPNEKLFF	TGTGCCAGCACCCGCCCTAATGAAAAACTGTTTTTT
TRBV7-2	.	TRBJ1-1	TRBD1	CASSTSGTVDTEAFF	TGTGCCAGCAGCACATCTGGGACAGTGGACACTGAAGCTTTCTTT
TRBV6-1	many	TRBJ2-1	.	CASSITTSSYNEQFF	TGTGCCAGCAGTATTACAACGAGCTCCTACAATGAGCAGTTCTTC
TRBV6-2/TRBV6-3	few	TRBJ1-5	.	CASSPRSGLQPQHF	TGTGCCAGCAGTCCCCGGAGCGGGCTACAGCCCCAGCATTTT
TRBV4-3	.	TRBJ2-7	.	CASSQGLQRGSDEQYF	TGCGCCAGCAGCCAAGGTCTACAGAGGGGGTCTGACGAGCAGTACTTC
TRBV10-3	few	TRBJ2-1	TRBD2	CAISEKRDFYNEQFF	TGTGCCATCAGTGAAAAGCGGGACTTCTACAATGAGCAGTTCTTC
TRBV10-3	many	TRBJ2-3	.	CAIRSGSDTQYF	TGTGCCATCAGATCAGGGTCAGATACGCAGTATTTT
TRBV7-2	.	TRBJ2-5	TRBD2	CASSSQAGGWETQYF	TGTGCCAGCAGCTCCCAAGCGGGAGGGTGGGAGACCCAGTACTTC
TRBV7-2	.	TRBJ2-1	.	CASSWPRGEQFF	TGTGCCAGCAGCTGGCCAAGGGGTGAGCAGTTCTTC
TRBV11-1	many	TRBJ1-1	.	CASSLPPWQGKANTEAFF	TGTGCCAGCAGCTTACCTCCGTGGCAGGGAAAAGCGAACACTGAAGCTTTCTTT
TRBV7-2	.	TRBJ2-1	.	CASSFPRGSNEQFF	TGTGCCAGCAGCTTTCCCCGGGGTAGCAATGAGCAGTTCTTC
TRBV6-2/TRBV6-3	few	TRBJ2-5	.	CASVRTYRETQYF	TGTGCCAGCGTCCGGACTTATAGGGAGACCCAGTACTTC
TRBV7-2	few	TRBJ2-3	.	CASSRLTDTQYF	TGTGCCAGCAGCCGACTCACAGATACGCAGTATTTT
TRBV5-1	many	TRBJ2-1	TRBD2	CASSPPTSGSLNEQFF	TGCGCCAGCAGCCCACCGACTAGCGGGAGCCTCAATGAGCAGTTCTTC
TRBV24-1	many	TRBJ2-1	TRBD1	CATSDLGQGADEQFF	TGTGCCACCAGTGATCTGGGACAGGGGGCGGATGAGCAGTTCTTC
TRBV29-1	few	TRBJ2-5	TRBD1	CSANRQGWETQYF	TGCAGCGCAAATCGACAGGGATGGGAGACCCAGTACTTC
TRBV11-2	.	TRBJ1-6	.	CASSLVYGSSYNSPLHF	TGTGCCAGCAGCTTAGTCTACGGGAGCTCCTATAATTCACCCCTCCACTTT
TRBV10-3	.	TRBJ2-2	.	CATLEARTGELFF	TGTGCCACCTTAGAAGCCCGCACCGGGGAGCTGTTTTTT
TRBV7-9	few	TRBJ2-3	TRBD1	CASSSRWTGGTDTQYF	TGTGCCAGCAGCTCTAGATGGACAGGGGGCACAGATACGCAGTATTTT
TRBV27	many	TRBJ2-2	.	CASSLFGLDGGNTGELFF	TGTGCCAGCAGTTTATTTGGGCTAGATGGAGGGAACACCGGGGAGCTGTTTTTT
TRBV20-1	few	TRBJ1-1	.	CSASGTQVEAFF	TGCAGTGCTAGTGGTACGCAAGTCGAAGCTTTCTTT
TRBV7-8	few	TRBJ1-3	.	CASSPQGRISGNTIYF	TGTGCCAGCAGCCCGCAGGGACGGATCTCTGGAAACACCATATATTTT
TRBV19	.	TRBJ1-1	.	CASSIVGATEAFF	TGTGCCAGTAGTATAGTAGGGGCGACTGAAGCTTTCTTT
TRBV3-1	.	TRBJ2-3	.	CASSQMQLSTDTQYF	TGTGCCAGCAGCCAAATGCAGCTTTCCACAGATACGCAGTATTTT
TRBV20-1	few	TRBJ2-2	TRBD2	CSASLAGATGELFF	TGCAGTGCGTCACTAGCGGGAGCCACCGGGGAGCTGTTTTTT
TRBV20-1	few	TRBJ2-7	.	CSARDSVYWYEQYF	TGCAGTGCTAGAGATTCAGTCTACTGGTACGAGCAGTACTTC
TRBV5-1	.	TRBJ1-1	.	CASSMGRGADVAFF	TGCGCCAGCAGCATGGGACGGGGGGCTGATGTGGCTTTCTTT
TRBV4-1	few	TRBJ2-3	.	CASSQGRVNTDTQYF	TGCGCCAGCAGCCAAGGACGGGTTAACACAGATACGCAGTATTTT
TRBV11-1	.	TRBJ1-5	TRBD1	CASSLALGGGVGNQPQHF	TGTGCCAGCAGCTTAGCCTTAGGAGGGGGCGTGGGCAATCAGCCCCAGCATTTT
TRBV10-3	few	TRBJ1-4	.	CAISGGTSNEKLFF	TGTGCCATCAGTGGGGGTACGAGTAATGAAAAACTGTTTTTT